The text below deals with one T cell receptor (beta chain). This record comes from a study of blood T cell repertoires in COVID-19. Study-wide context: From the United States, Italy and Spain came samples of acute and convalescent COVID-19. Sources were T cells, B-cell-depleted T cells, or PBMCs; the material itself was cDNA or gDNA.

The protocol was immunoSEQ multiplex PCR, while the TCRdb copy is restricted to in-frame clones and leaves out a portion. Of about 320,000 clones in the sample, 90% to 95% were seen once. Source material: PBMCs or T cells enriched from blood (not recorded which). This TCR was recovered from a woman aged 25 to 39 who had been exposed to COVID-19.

DNA for the CDR3: TGTGCCAGCAGCTTGGGGAGGGGCCAGAACTATGGCTACACCTTC. Translation: CASSLGRGQNYGYTF. The gene calls are TRBV5-5 and TRBJ1-2, with a tentative D call TRBD1 (5 bases). Trimming removed 0 bases at V and 2 bases at J, with 11 bases between. The CDR3 is 15 amino acids. The germline V gene has CDR1 SGHKS and CDR2 YYEKEE (reference sequence).